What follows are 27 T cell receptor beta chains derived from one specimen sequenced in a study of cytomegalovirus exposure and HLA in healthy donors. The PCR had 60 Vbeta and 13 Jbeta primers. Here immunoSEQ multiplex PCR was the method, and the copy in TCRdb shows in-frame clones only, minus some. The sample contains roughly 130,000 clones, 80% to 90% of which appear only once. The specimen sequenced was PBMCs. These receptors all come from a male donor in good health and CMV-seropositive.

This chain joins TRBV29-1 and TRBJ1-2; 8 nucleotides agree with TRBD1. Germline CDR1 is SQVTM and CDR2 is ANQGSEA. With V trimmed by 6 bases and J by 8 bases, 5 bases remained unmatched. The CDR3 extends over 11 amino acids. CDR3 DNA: TGCAGCGTGGGACAGGAGGAAGGCTACACCTTC. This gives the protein CSVGQEEGYTF.

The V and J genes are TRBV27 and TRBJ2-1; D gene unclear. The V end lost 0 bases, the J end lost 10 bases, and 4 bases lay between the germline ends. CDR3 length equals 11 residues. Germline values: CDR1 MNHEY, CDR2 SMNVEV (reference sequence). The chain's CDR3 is CASSLSGEQFF. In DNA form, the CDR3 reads TGTGCCAGCAGTTTATCCGGGGAGCAGTTCTTC.

CDR3 sequence reads: CAWTPLAGGTYEQYF. CDR3 sequence (DNA): TGTGCCTGGACTCCCCTAGCGGGAGGCACCTACGAGCAGTACTTC. The chain uses TRBV30 and TRBJ2-7; 11 positions match TRBD2. The CDR3 loop spans 15 amino acids. V lost 4 bases to trimming and J lost 2 bases; unmatched junction nucleotides: 7. Germline assignment: CDR1 GTSNPN and CDR2 SVGIG (reference sequence).

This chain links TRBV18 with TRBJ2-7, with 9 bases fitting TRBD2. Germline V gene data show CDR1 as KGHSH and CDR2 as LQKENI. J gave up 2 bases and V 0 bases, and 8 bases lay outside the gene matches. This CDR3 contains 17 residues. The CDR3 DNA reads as TGTGCCAGCTCACCACCGGGGGTAGCGGGAGCCCCCTACGAGCAGTACTTC. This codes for CASSPPGVAGAPYEQYF.

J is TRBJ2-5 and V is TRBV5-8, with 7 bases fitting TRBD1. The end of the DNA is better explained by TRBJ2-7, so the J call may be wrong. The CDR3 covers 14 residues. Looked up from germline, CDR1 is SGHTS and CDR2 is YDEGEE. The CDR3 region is CASSLDGTVGEQYF. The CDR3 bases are TGTGCCAGCAGCCTAGATGGGACAGTGGGCGAGCAGTACTTC.

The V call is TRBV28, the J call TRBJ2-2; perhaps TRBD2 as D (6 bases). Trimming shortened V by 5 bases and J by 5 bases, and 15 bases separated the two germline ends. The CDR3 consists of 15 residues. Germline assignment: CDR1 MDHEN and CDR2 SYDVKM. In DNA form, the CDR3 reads TGTGCCAGCAGTCCCCCGGGACTCCGAACCGGGGAGCTGTTTTTT. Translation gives CASSPPGLRTGELFF.

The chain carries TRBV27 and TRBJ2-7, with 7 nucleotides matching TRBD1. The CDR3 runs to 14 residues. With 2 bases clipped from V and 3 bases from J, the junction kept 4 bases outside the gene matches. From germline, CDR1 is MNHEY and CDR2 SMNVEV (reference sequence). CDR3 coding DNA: TGTGCCAGCAGTTTACAAGACAGGGTCTACGAGCAGTACTTC. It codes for CASSLQDRVYEQYF.

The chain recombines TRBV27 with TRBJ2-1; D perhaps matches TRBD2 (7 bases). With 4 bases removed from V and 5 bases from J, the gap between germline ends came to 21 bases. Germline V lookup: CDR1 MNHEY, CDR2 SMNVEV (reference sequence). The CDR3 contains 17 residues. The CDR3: CASSSPPGEGTHNEQFF. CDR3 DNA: TGTGCCAGCAGTTCCCCCCCAGGGGAGGGGACTCACAATGAGCAGTTCTTC.

CDR3 residues: CASSLEGQELNEQYF. In DNA form, the CDR3 reads TGTGCCAGCAGCTTAGAAGGACAGGAGTTGAACGAGCAGTACTTC. The V call is TRBV11-1, the J call TRBJ2-7; 7 positions match TRBD1. V lost 1 base, J lost 5 bases, and 8 bases stayed unmatched. Germline V gene data show CDR1 as SGHAT and CDR2 as FQDESV (reference sequence). The CDR3 spans 15 residues.

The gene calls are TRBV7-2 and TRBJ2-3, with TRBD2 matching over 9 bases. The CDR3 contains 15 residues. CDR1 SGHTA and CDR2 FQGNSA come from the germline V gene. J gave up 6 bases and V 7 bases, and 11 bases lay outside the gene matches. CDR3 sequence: CASTRGGRAPDTQYF. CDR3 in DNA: TGTGCCAGCACCCGGGGCGGGAGGGCCCCGGATACGCAGTATTTT.

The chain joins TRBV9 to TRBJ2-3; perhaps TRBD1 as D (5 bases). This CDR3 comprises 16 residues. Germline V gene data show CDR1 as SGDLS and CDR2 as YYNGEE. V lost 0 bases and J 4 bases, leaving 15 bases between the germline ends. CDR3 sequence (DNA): TGTGCCAGCAGCGTAGAGGGCAGGGCCCACGCAGATACGCAGTATTTT. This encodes CASSVEGRAHADTQYF.

CDR3 protein: CAISQTDKAPNYGYTF. The CDR3 DNA is TGTGCCATCAGCCAAACTGACAAGGCTCCTAACTATGGCTACACCTTC. The chain has TRBV10-3 and TRBJ1-2; D not resolved. This CDR3 contains 16 residues. Per germline, CDR1 ENHRY and CDR2 SYGVKD. The V gene lost 6 bases and the J gene lost 0 bases, with 17 bases spanning the gap.

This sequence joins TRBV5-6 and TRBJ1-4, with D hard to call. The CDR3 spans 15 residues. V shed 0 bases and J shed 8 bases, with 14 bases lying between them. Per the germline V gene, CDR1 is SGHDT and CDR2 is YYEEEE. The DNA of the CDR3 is TGTGCCAGCAGCTTGGCCCTAGGATTCGGGGAAAAACTGTTTTTT. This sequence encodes CASSLALGFGEKLFF.

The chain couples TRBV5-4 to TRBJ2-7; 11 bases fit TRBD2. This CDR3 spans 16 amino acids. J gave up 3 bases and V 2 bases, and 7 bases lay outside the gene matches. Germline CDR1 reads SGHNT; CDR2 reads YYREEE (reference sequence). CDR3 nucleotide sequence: TGTGCCAGCAGCTTTCCCGGGACTAGCGGCCTCTACGAGCAGTACTTC. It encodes CASSFPGTSGLYEQYF.

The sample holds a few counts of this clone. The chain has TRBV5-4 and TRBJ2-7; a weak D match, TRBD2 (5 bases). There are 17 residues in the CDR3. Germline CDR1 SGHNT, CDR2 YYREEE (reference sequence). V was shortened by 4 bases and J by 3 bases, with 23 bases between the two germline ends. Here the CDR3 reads CASSPGLREGGFYEQYF. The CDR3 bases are TGTGCCAGCAGCCCAGGACTCAGAGAGGGCGGGTTCTACGAGCAGTACTTC. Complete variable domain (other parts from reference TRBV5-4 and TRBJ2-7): ETGVTQSPTHLIKTRGQQVTLRCSSQSGHNTVSWYQQALGQGPQFIFQYYREEENGRGNFPPRFSGLQFPNYSSELNVNALELDDSALYLCASSPGLREGGFYEQYFGPGTRLTVT.

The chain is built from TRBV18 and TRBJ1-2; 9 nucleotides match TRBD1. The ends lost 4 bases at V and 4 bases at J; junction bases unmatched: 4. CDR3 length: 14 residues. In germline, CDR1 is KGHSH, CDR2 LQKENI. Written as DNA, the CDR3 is TGTGCCAGCTCACACACGGACAGGGGCTATGGCTACACCTTC. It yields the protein CASSHTDRGYGYTF.

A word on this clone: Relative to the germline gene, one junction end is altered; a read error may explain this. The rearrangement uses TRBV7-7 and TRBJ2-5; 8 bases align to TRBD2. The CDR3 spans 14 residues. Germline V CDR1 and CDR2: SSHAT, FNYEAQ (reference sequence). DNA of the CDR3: TGTGCTAGCAGCCTCGCTCGGGGGGGAGAGACCCAGTACTTC. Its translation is CASSLARGGETQYF.

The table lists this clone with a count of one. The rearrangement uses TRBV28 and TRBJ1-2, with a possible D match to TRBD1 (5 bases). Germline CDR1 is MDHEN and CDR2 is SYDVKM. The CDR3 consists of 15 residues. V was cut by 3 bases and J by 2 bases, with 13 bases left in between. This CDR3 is CASSFDRQTNYGYTF. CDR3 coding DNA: TGTGCCAGCAGTTTCGATCGACAGACCAACTATGGCTACACCTTC.

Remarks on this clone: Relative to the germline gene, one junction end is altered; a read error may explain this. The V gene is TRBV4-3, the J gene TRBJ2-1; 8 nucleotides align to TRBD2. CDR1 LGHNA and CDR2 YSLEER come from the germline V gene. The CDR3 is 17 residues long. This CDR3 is CASSEDFTSGLYNEQFF. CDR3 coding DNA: TGCGCCAGCAGCGAAGACTTCACTAGCGGTCTCTACAATGAGCAGTTCTTC.

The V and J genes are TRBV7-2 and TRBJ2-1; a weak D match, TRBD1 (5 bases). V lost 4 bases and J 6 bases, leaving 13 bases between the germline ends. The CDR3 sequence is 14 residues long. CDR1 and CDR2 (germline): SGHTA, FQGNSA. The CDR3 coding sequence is TGTGCCAGCAGCTATAGGCAGGGCGCCAATGAGCAGTTCTTC. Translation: CASSYRQGANEQFF. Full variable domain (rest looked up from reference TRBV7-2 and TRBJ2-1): GAGVSQSPSNKVTEKGKDVELRCDPISGHTALYWYRQSLGQGLEFLIYFQGNSAPDKSGLPSDRFSAERTGGSVSTLTIQRTQQEDSAVYLCASSYRQGANEQFFGPGTRLTVL.

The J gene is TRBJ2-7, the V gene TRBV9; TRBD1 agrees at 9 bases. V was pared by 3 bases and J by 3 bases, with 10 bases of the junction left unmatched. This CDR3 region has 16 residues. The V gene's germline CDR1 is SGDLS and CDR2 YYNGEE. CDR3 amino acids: CASSGGARDRDYEQYF. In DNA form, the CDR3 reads TGTGCCAGCAGCGGGGGGGCCCGGGACAGGGACTACGAGCAGTACTTC. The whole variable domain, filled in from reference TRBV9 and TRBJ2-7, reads DSGVTQTPKHLITATGQRVTLRCSPRSGDLSVYWYQQSLDQGLQFLIQYYNGEERAKGNILERFSAQQFPDLHSELNLSSLELGDSALYFCASSGGARDRDYEQYFGPGTRLTVT.

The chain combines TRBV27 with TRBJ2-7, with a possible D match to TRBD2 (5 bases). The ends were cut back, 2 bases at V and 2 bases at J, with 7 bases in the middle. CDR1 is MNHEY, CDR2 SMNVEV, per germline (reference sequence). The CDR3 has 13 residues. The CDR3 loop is CASSLRRTYEQYF. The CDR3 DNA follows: TGTGCCAGCAGTTTACGGAGGACCTACGAGCAGTACTTC.

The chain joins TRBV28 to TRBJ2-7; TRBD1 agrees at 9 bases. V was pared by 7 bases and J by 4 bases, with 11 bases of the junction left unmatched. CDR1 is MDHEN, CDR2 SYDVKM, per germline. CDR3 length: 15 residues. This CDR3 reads CASTAPGQGPYEQYF. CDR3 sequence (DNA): TGTGCCAGCACCGCCCCGGGACAGGGACCTTACGAGCAGTACTTC.

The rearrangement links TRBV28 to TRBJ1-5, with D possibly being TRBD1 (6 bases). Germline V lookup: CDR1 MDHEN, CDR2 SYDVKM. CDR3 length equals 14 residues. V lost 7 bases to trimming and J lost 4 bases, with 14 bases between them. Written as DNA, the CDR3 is TGTGCCAGCATCCTTCAACAGGGTAATCAGCCCCAGCATTTT. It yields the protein CASILQQGNQPQHF. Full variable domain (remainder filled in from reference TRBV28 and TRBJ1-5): DVKVTQSSRYLVKRTGEKVFLECVQDMDHENMFWYRQDPGLGLRLIYFSYDVKMKEKGDIPEGYSVSREKKERFSLILESASTNQTSMYLCASILQQGNQPQHFGDGTRLSIL.

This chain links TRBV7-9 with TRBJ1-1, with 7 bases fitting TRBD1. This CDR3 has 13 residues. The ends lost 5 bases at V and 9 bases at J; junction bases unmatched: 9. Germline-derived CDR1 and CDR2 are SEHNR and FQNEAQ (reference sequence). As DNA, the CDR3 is TGTGCCAGCAGCCCTCCCTCGGACAGGCAAGCTTTCTTT. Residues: CASSPPSDRQAFF.

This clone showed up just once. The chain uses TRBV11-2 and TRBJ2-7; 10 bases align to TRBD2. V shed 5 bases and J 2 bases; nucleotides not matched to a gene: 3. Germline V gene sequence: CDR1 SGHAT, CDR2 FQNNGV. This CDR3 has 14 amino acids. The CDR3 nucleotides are TGTGCCAGCAGCCCTGGACTAGCGGCCTACGAGCAGTACTTC. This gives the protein CASSPGLAAYEQYF.

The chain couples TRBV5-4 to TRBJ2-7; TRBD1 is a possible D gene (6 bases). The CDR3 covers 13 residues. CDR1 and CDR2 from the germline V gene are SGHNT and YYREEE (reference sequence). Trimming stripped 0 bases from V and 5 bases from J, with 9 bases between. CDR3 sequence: CASSLAWGHEQYF. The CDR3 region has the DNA TGTGCCAGCAGCTTGGCCTGGGGGCACGAGCAGTACTTC. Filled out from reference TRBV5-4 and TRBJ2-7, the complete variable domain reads ETGVTQSPTHLIKTRGQQVTLRCSSQSGHNTVSWYQQALGQGPQFIFQYYREEENGRGNFPPRFSGLQFPNYSSELNVNALELDDSALYLCASSLAWGHEQYFGPGTRLTVT.